One T cell receptor (beta chain) is described in this entry. Its antigen is as yet unknown. These data come from a study of beta chain features in type 1 diabetes. Study-wide points: Within patients, naive, central memory and Treg TCRB repertoires seemed more similar than within healthy donors.

V was trimmed by 3 bases and J by 4 bases, leaving 13 bases between them. The CDR3 runs to 16 residues. The germline V gene has CDR1 MGHRA and CDR2 YSYEKL. About 116 mL of blood, on average, came from one heparinised draw per donor. Staining for CD45RO/CCR7/CD25/CD127/CD95/CD27 allowed sorting of CD4+ naive, central memory, regulatory and stem cell-like memory cells. cDNA synthesis used the whole RNA isolate, giving expressed TCRB sequences. TCRdb keeps only in-frame clones here, not all; method: immunoSEQ multiplex PCR. In the table there are around 500,000 clones, 11% of which are singletons. The receptor was isolated from a woman under 30 in good health. The chain is built from TRBV4-1 and TRBJ2-6; D not resolved. Sequencing was done on a sample of naive CD4+ T cells from blood. The CDR3 coding sequence is TGCGCCAGCAGCCAGCCCCTGACCCAGGGGGCCAACGTCCTGACTTTC. It specifies CASSQPLTQGANVLTF.